This T cell receptor beta chain is from a study of CD8 T cells in ankylosing spondylitis. Study results and caveats: Clones linked to disease, bearing a CD8+ phenotype, were relatively rare in peripheral blood. Clones linked to disease were reported to show significant enrichment in matched ankylosing spondylitis synovial fluid. Ankylosing spondylitis blood appeared to carry a characteristic TCR beta motif of roughly eight highly homologous variants.

Trimming left V 4 bases short and J 3 bases short, with 10 bases between. This CDR3 comprises 15 residues. CDR1 is SGHTA, CDR2 FQGNSA, per germline. This clonotype occurred many times. Its antigen is currently unknown. TCRdb passed the 5' RACE reads through MiXCR, listing each CDR3 protein once. The sample shows around 490,000 distinct CDR3 sequences, about 5.7% of them seen only once. The chain combines TRBV7-2 with TRBJ1-6; TRBD1 is a possible D gene (5 bases). Sequenced material: blood, either unsorted or a sorted T cell fraction (not recorded which). The sequence was obtained from a male donor with ankylosing spondylitis. The CDR3 DNA follows: TGTGCCAGCAGCTACAACAGGAACTATAATTCACCCCTCCACTTT. Its protein product is CASSYNRNYNSPLHF.